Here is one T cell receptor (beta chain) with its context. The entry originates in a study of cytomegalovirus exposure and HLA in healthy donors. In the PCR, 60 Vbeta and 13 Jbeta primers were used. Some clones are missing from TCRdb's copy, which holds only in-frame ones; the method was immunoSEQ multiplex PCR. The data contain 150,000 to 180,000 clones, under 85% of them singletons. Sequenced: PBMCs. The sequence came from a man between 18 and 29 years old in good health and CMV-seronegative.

The CDR3 sequence: CASSQVPRGQGETQYF. CDR3 nucleotides: TGTGCCAGCAGCCAGGTCCCAAGGGGGCAGGGAGAGACCCAGTACTTC. J is TRBJ2-5 and V is TRBV4-2; 7 bases fit TRBD1. J was trimmed by 4 bases and V by 3 bases; bases with no gene match: 11. The germline V gene has CDR1 LGHNA and CDR2 YNFKEQ. This CDR3 comprises 16 residues.